This T cell receptor (beta chain) derives from a study of blood T cell repertoires in COVID-19 (TCRdb year 2020). Notes on the research overall: Collaborator samples came from the United States, Italy and Spain and covered acute and convalescent phases of COVID-19. The material from the prospective study consisted of cDNA or gDNA derived from T cells, B-cell-depleted T cells, or PBMCs. The repertoires were released in a freely available public database intended as a resource for research on the immune response to SARS-CoV-2. Sample metadata almost always included a de-identified subject ID, COVID-19 status, age in years and sex. HLA class I and class II types, where available, came from metadata supplied by the sample provider rather than from assay-based typing. The dataset comprised deeply sampled blood TCRbeta repertoires from subjects exposed to, actively infected with, or recovered from COVID-19. Samples were obtained from the ongoing ImmuneRACE study (first 160 participants) and from over 1,000 subjects provided by 6 global collaborators.

Results the study describes overall, beyond this receptor: How much clinical and demographic metadata was included differed by source and by participant, and the metadata was provided uncurated.

Worth noting for this clone: Its antigen target is currently unknown. The sample holds no much larger clone one base away, and base qualities are not on file.

The CDR3 sequence holds 14 residues, the cysteine and phenylalanine included. Only the CDR3 region is kept as DNA, spanning 42 bases read in frame from base 1. From the germline V gene (reference sequence), CDR1 is LNHDA and CDR2 is SQIVND. Trimming takes 9 bases from V and 1 base from J, and the germline ends sit 13 bases apart. Whole blood was collected in K2EDTA tubes by collaborating institutions according to the institutions' own protocols. Collaborator samples were shipped for TCRbeta analysis as frozen whole blood, isolated PBMCs, or DNA extracted from either sample type. TCRbeta CDR3 regions were amplified from genomic DNA using the immunoSEQ Assay, a bias-controlled multiplex PCR. The authors' pipeline ran thus. Within the assay, amplification of reference gene primers was used to estimate how many nucleated cells each sample contained. To quantify the absolute abundance of each unique TCRbeta CDR3 rearrangement, sequence reads were collapsed and filtered. For each sample, productive Simpson clonality was calculated as the square root of Simpson's diversity index over productive rearrangements. Sourced from immuneACCESS, this table was stored by TCRdb with only in-frame sequences that have V and J called. A share of the clones is absent; for the studies checked, an unresolved V gene accounts for under half, and the remainder has no known explanation. V and J calls and clone size are as listed in that table; D and trimming were resolved from the DNA. The sample yields 100,000 to 150,000 clones; roughly 90% were counted once. The ten largest make up more than 2% of the sample.

The clonotype was recovered from a man between 70 and 80 years old with active COVID-19. This chain is built from TRBV19 and TRBJ1-5, with the D gene not clear enough to name. The sample consisted of peripheral blood. CDR3 reads: CASGDGRSNQPQHF. The DNA sequence reads TGTGCCAGCGGCGACGGGAGGAGCAATCAGCCCCAGCATTTT.